These 28 T cell receptor beta chains share one sample of origin, sequenced in a study of blood T cells in healthy people across ages. The second PCR ran about 6 to 12 cycles with a sample-barcoded 5' primer and J-beta primers. TCRdb reanalysed the 5' RACE reads using MiXCR and keeps one entry per CDR3 protein. Of roughly 800,000 distinct CDR3 sequences listed, around 36% are singletons. Sequences were obtained from blood. These receptors were obtained from a man younger than 35 in good health.

V usage is TRBV7-8 and J usage is TRBJ2-1; D is perhaps TRBD2 (6 bases). Germline lookup yields CDR1 SGHVS and CDR2 FQNEAQ. This CDR3 spans 15 amino acids. Trimming took off 5 bases at V and 4 bases at J, with 15 bases between the two ends. The CDR3 DNA is TGTGCCAGCAGCCTCCGGGAGCAAATTTACAATGAGCAGTTCTTC. Its protein product is CASSLREQIYNEQFF.

This clonotype was observed a handful of times. The chain recombines TRBV29-1 with TRBJ1-2, with TRBD1 identical over 8 bases. V was clipped by 6 bases and J by 8 bases; unmatched bases: 8. CDR1 SQVTM and CDR2 ANQGSEA come from the germline V gene. The CDR3 contains 12 residues. Here the CDR3 reads CSVAGTGNGYTF. The CDR3 bases are TGCAGCGTAGCCGGGACAGGTAACGGCTACACCTTC.

In this sample, this clonotype turned up once. The rearrangement joins TRBV5-6 to TRBJ2-1; 8 nucleotides line up with TRBD1. This CDR3 comprises 14 residues. With V trimmed by 4 bases and J by 5 bases, 5 bases remained unmatched. Germline values: CDR1 SGHDT, CDR2 YYEEEE. DNA of the CDR3: TGTGCCAGCAGCCAGGGGGCACGAAACAATGAGCAGTTCTTC. Its protein is CASSQGARNNEQFF.

This clonotype occurred a few times. The chain links TRBV4-3 to TRBJ1-5; no clear D gene. V was trimmed by 1 base and J by 7 bases, leaving 14 bases between them. This CDR3 is built from 15 residues. Per germline, CDR1 LGHNA and CDR2 YSLEER. This chain's CDR3 is CASSQVWASGQPQHF. The DNA of the CDR3 is TGCGCCAGCAGCCAAGTATGGGCTTCGGGACAGCCCCAGCATTTT.

This clonotype was picked up a small number of times. This sequence joins TRBV4-1 and TRBJ1-4; D is unclear. Germline CDR1 MGHRA, CDR2 YSYEKL. The CDR3 has 15 amino acids. Trimming shortened V by 2 bases and J by 6 bases, and 13 bases separated the two germline ends. The CDR3 DNA is TGCGCCAGCAGCCAAAGGGCGGTGAGTGATGAAAAACTGTTTTTT. It codes for CASSQRAVSDEKLFF.

With regard to this clonotype: The junction departs from the called germline gene at one end, perhaps through a read error. The genes are TRBV9 and TRBJ1-2; D possibly corresponds to TRBD1 (6 bases). Per the germline V gene, CDR1 is SGDLS and CDR2 is YYNGEE. CDR3 size: 15 residues. CDR3 residues: CAGSAPKGGTAGYTF. Written as DNA, the CDR3 is TGTGCCGGCAGCGCGCCCAAGGGGGGGACTGCTGGCTACACCTTC.

As for this clonotype: It may be a read error: a sequence one base away is much more abundant. This chain joins TRBV20-1 and TRBJ2-5; no definite D call. The J call is in doubt because the DNA end fits TRBJ2-7 better. CDR3 length: 13 amino acids. Germline-derived CDR1 and CDR2 are DFQATT and SNEGSKA (reference sequence). The CDR3, as DNA: TGCAGTGTTAAATCCGGCCGTGGCGACGAGCAGTACTTC. It yields the protein CSVKSGRGDEQYF.

The V call is TRBV7-2, the J call TRBJ1-1, with unresolved D. With 3 bases removed from V and 7 bases from J, the gap between germline ends came to 15 bases. Per germline, CDR1 SGHTA and CDR2 FQGNSA. The length of the CDR3 is 14 residues. The CDR3 is CASSFSLGQDEAFF. In nucleotides, the CDR3 is TGTGCCAGCAGCTTTTCGTTAGGCCAAGATGAAGCTTTCTTT.

A word on this clonotype: This clone may be a read error of a much larger clone one base away. The chain uses TRBV5-1 and TRBJ2-3; 9 nucleotides align to TRBD1. Germline V CDR1 and CDR2: SGHRS, YFSETQ. J lost 3 bases, V lost 4 bases, and 6 bases had no gene match. The length of the CDR3 is 15 residues. The CDR3 region is CASSLHGQGTDTQYF. Written as DNA, the CDR3 is TGCGCCAGCAGCCTCCACGGACAGGGGACAGATACGCAGTATTTT.

As DNA, the CDR3 is TGCGCCAGCACCCCATTACAAGGGGACACTGAAGCTTTCTTT. Encoded protein: CASTPLQGDTEAFF. This chain connects TRBV5-1 to TRBJ1-1; a possible D gene is TRBD1 (5 bases). CDR3 size: 14 residues. Trimming pared 6 bases from V and 3 bases from J, leaving 15 bases between. Germline CDR1 SGHRS, CDR2 YFSETQ.

The J gene is TRBJ1-4, the V gene TRBV6-5, with 7 nucleotides matching TRBD1. The length of the CDR3 is 15 residues. Looked up from germline, CDR1 is MNHEY and CDR2 is SVGAGI. The V and J ends lost 0 bases and 7 bases, in that order; junction bases with no gene match: 5. CDR3 sequence: CASSYSRQGSEKLFF. The DNA of the CDR3 is TGTGCCAGCAGTTACTCGAGACAGGGTTCTGAAAAACTGTTTTTT.

The chain joins TRBV6-1 to TRBJ1-5; the match to TRBD1 covers 10 bases. Trimming cost V 5 bases and J 3 bases; bases outside gene matches: 10. This CDR3 is 17 amino acids long. CDR1 MNHNS and CDR2 SASEGT come from the germline V gene. CDR3 residues: CASSPDGTGDFNQPQHF. CDR3 nucleotide sequence: TGTGCCAGCAGTCCCGATGGGACAGGGGATTTCAATCAGCCCCAGCATTTT.

This chain links TRBV6-2 or TRBV6-3 with TRBJ1-1; weak D call: TRBD1 (6 bases). CDR3 size: 14 residues. V was pared by 5 bases and J by 5 bases, with 15 bases between. Germline V CDR1 and CDR2: MNHEY, SVGEGT. Here the CDR3 DNA reads TGTGCCAGCAGTCCGAGGACAGTTGGGACTGAAGCTTTCTTT. Translation: CASSPRTVGTEAFF.

This chain links TRBV5-4 with TRBJ2-1, with D possibly matching TRBD2 (6 bases). This CDR3 spans 16 amino acids. V lost 6 bases to trimming and J lost 0 bases, with 16 bases between them. Looked up from germline, CDR1 is SGHNT and CDR2 is YYREEE (reference sequence). The CDR3 region has the DNA TGTGCCAGCACCCGGAGTAGCGGAAGCTCCTACAATGAGCAGTTCTTC. As protein: CASTRSSGSSYNEQFF.

The chain carries TRBV7-9 and TRBJ1-2; a weak D match, TRBD1 (5 bases). The length of the CDR3 is 16 residues. V lost 5 bases and J lost 5, with 21 bases in between. Germline lookup yields CDR1 SEHNR and CDR2 FQNEAQ (reference sequence). CDR3 in amino acids: CASSAIRQTGPYGYTF. Here the CDR3 DNA reads TGTGCCAGCAGCGCAATCAGACAGACGGGGCCTTATGGCTACACCTTC.

At least ten counts were recorded for this clonotype. This chain joins TRBV16 and TRBJ1-2; TRBD1 matches at 8 bases. The CDR3 is made up of 14 amino acids. V lost 2 bases and J lost 3; bases outside the gene matches: 2. Germline CDR1 KGHSY, CDR2 FQNENV. In nucleotides, the CDR3 is TGTGCCAGCAGCCAAGGGACAGGCGACTATGGCTACACCTTC. This codes for CASSQGTGDYGYTF.

V usage is TRBV29-1 and J usage is TRBJ2-7, with D possibly matching TRBD1 (5 bases). V lost 8 bases, J lost 7 bases, and 15 bases lay in between. CDR1 is SQVTM and CDR2 is ANQGSEA in the germline V gene. The CDR3 extends over 11 amino acids. CDR3 region: CSIAGFNEQYF. CDR3 in DNA: TGCAGCATTGCAGGGTTCAATGAGCAGTACTTC.

This chain links TRBV7-8 with TRBJ1-1; 7 bases are a match to TRBD1. This CDR3 is 17 amino acids long. The germline CDR1 and CDR2 sequences are SGHVS and FQNEAQ. Trimming cost V 5 bases and J 2 bases; bases outside gene matches: 14. The chain's CDR3 is CASSLLRDSIKNTEAFF. The CDR3 DNA sequence: TGTGCCAGCAGCCTCCTCCGGGACAGCATAAAAAACACTGAAGCTTTCTTT. Full variable domain (missing parts from reference TRBV7-8 and TRBJ1-1): GAGVSQSPRYKVAKRGQDVALRCDPISGHVSLFWYQQALGQGPEFLTYFQNEAQLDKSGLPSDRFFAERPEGSVSTLKIQRTQQEDSAVYLCASSLLRDSIKNTEAFFGQGTRLTVV.

Ten or more counts support this clonotype. The genes are TRBV2 and TRBJ2-5; D may be TRBD2 (7 bases). Germline-derived CDR1 and CDR2 are SNHLY and FYNNEI. CDR3 length: 16 amino acids. Trimming removed 2 bases from V and 11 bases from J, with 24 bases in between. The CDR3 DNA sequence: TGTGCCAGCAGTGAATTGGGAGGGGGGGTAGAGAATGAGCAGTACTTC. Its translation: CASSELGGGVENEQYF.

This clonotype was seen ten or more times. The chain recombines TRBV7-2 with TRBJ2-5; the D is unclear. The V end was cut by 4 bases, the J end by 2 bases, with 8 bases between. This CDR3 has 13 residues. The germline CDR1 and CDR2 sequences are SGHTA and FQGNSA. The CDR3 loop reads CASSSSRQETQYF. The CDR3 bases are TGTGCCAGCAGCTCCAGCAGACAAGAGACCCAGTACTTC.

In this sample, this clonotype turned up a few times. The chain couples TRBV27 to TRBJ1-5; D gene unclear. V was shortened by 6 bases and J by 7 bases, with 13 bases between the two germline ends. The CDR3 totals 13 residues. Germline CDR1 MNHEY, CDR2 SMNVEV (reference sequence). The CDR3 here is CASSATVGQPQHF. The CDR3, as DNA: TGTGCCAGCAGCGCCACGGTTGGGCAGCCCCAGCATTTT.

This clonotype was observed at least ten times. J is TRBJ2-6 and V is TRBV5-1; maybe TRBD2 (5 bases). CDR1 is SGHRS, CDR2 YFSETQ, per germline. Trimming shortened V by 7 bases and J by 4 bases, and 12 bases separated the two germline ends. The CDR3 extends over 14 amino acids. For the CDR3, the DNA is TGCGCCAGCGCCGAGCGGACGGGGGCCAACGTCCTGACTTTC. Translation: CASAERTGANVLTF. Supplemented by reference TRBV5-1 and TRBJ2-6, the full variable domain reads KAGVTQTPRYLIKTRGQQVTLSCSPISGHRSVSWYQQTPGQGLQFLFEYFSETQRNKGNFPGRFSGRQFSNSRSEMNVSTLELGDSALYLCASAERTGANVLTFGAGSRLTVL.

The CDR3 nucleotides are TGTGCCAGCTCGGAACGCAGGGATAATTCACCCCTCCACTTT. This encodes CASSERRDNSPLHF. V usage is TRBV18 and J usage is TRBJ1-6, with D possibly being TRBD1 (5 bases). V gave up 6 bases and J gave up 5 bases, with 11 bases separating them. CDR3 length equals 14 residues. CDR1 is KGHSH and CDR2 is LQKENI in the germline V gene. The whole variable domain, remainder taken from reference TRBV18 and TRBJ1-6, is NAGVMQNPRHLVRRRGQEARLRCSPMKGHSHVYWYRQLPEEGLKFMVYLQKENIIDESGMPKERFSAEFPKEGPSILRIQQVVRGDSAAYFCASSERRDNSPLHFGNGTRLTVT.

CDR3 DNA: TGCAGTGCTAGACTCCCTGCGAGCTCCTACGAGCAGTACTTC. Translation gives CSARLPASSYEQYF. The rearrangement uses TRBV20-1 and TRBJ2-5, with D uncertain. The DNA matches TRBJ2-7 better at its end, which makes the J call doubtful. The CDR3 extends over 14 amino acids. Germline CDR1 reads DFQATT; CDR2 reads SNEGSKA (reference sequence).

This clonotype was counted ten times or more. The V gene is TRBV5-1, the J gene TRBJ1-2; 9 positions agree with TRBD1. CDR3 length: 18 amino acids. The V gene's germline CDR1 is SGHRS and CDR2 YFSETQ. Trimming at V came to 5 bases and at J to 0 bases, leaving 14 bases not matched to a gene. This CDR3 reads CASSLSPGTGLTNYGYTF. The CDR3 DNA reads as TGCGCCAGCAGTCTATCGCCCGGGACAGGGCTAACTAACTATGGCTACACCTTC.

A note on this clonotype: A much larger clone sits a single nucleotide away, making a read error possible. The CDR3 bases are TGTGCCGGCACCCCGGGGGGCAATCCTGGCAAGTATGGCTACACCTTC. This encodes CAGTPGGNPGKYGYTF. This chain uses TRBV12-3 or TRBV12-4 with TRBJ1-2, with D maybe TRBD1 (6 bases). V was pared by 11 bases and J by 5 bases, with 27 bases between. This CDR3 is 16 amino acids long.

This clonotype was counted at least ten times. The chain links TRBV11-2 to TRBJ2-7; TRBD2 is a possible D gene (6 bases). The ends were cut back, 3 bases at V and 1 base at J, with 13 bases in the middle. The germline gives CDR1 SGHAT, CDR2 FQNNGV. This CDR3 spans 15 amino acids. DNA of the CDR3: TGTGCCAGCAGCTTGGGGGGAACAGGTTCCTACGAGCAGTACTTC. This encodes CASSLGGTGSYEQYF. The whole variable domain, filled in from reference TRBV11-2 and TRBJ2-7, reads EAGVAQSPRYKIIEKRQSVAFWCNPISGHATLYWYQQILGQGPKLLIQFQNNGVVDDSQLPKDRFSAERLKGVDSTLKIQPAKLEDSAVYLCASSLGGTGSYEQYFGPGTRLTVT.

This rearrangement joins TRBV6-6 to TRBJ2-3; D tentatively fits TRBD1 or TRBD2 (6 bases each). V was trimmed by 4 bases and J by 5 bases, leaving 13 bases between them. CDR1 and CDR2 (germline): MNHNY, SVGAGI (reference sequence). The CDR3 has 14 amino acids. The CDR3: CASSSTRGLDTQYF. CDR3 nucleotides: TGTGCCAGCAGTTCTACCCGGGGGCTAGATACGCAGTATTTT.